This TCR beta chain was observed in a study of blood T cells in healthy people across ages. This clonotype showed up just a few times. Its antigen is as yet unknown. The V segment lost 3 bases and the J segment 4 bases; nucleotides outside the gene matches: 9. This CDR3 spans 15 amino acids. Germline assignment: CDR1 DFQATT and CDR2 SNEGSKA (reference sequence). General study results and limits: Donor CMV status, an unknown factor, possibly confounded changes in expanded clonotypes.

It was with a sample-barcoded 5' primer and a J-beta primer mix that a second PCR of about 6 to 12 cycles was run. Each CDR3 protein is one row after TCRdb ran MiXCR on the 5' RACE reads. The sample lists 500,000 to 550,000 distinct CDR3 sequences; about 25% were seen once. These same records also appear under a second study, on T cells of mothers and their children.

The chain employs TRBV20-1 and TRBJ2-7; 10 bases align to TRBD2. Sequenced sample: blood. This TCR derives from a boy aged 5-17 years in good health. The CDR3 reads CSARAGTSEFYEQYF. CDR3 DNA: TGCAGTGCTAGGGCCGGGACTAGCGAGTTTTACGAGCAGTACTTC.